The 25 T cell receptor beta chains presented below share a single source sample, sequenced in a study of cytomegalovirus exposure and HLA in healthy donors (dated by TCRdb to about 2017). Library generation was performed with the immunoSEQ multiplex PCR assay. For the multiplex PCR, a mixture combining 60 forward primers for TCR Vbeta segments and 13 reverse primers for TCR Jbeta segments was used. TCRdb carries this immuneACCESS record with in-frame sequences only. Its versions omit some clonotypes, under half of them owing to an unresolved V gene in the studies checked, with the rest unexplained. The sample table holds fewer than 200,000 clones, of which roughly 80% were seen once. Clones ranked in the top ten supply 1.6% of the sample. Material for sequencing was PBMCs. The origin of the receptors is a man aged 50 to 59 in good health and CMV-seronegative.

The gene calls are TRBV10-1 and TRBJ2-1; a possible D gene is TRBD1 (6 bases). The germline gives CDR1 WNHNN, CDR2 SYGVQD (reference sequence). This CDR3 has 17 residues. V shed 2 bases and J shed 9 bases, with 23 bases lying between them. The CDR3 loop is CASSERDNEGPHSEQFF. The CDR3, as DNA: TGCGCCAGCAGTGAGAGGGACAACGAAGGGCCACACAGTGAGCAGTTCTTC.

V is TRBV10-3 and J is TRBJ1-1; 10 nucleotides line up with TRBD1. The CDR3 has 15 amino acids. V was clipped by 0 bases and J by 6 bases; unmatched bases: 4. Germline V gene lookup returns CDR1 ENHRY and CDR2 SYGVKD. The CDR3 reads CAISESGTGDAEAFF. The CDR3 region has the DNA TGTGCCATCAGTGAGTCCGGGACAGGGGACGCTGAAGCTTTCTTT.

The table lists this clone with a count of one. The genes are TRBV28 and TRBJ2-7; 11 nucleotides match TRBD2. Germline V lookup: CDR1 MDHEN, CDR2 SYDVKM. This CDR3 is 15 amino acids long. J was trimmed by 0 bases and V by 6 bases; bases with no gene match: 4. The CDR3 DNA reads TGTGCCAGCAGGGTTAGCGGGAGGGCCTCCTACGAGCAGTACTTC. It encodes CASRVSGRASYEQYF.

The chain carries TRBV25-1 and TRBJ2-7; 7 nucleotides agree with TRBD2. Germline V CDR1 and CDR2: MGHDK, SYGVNS. Trimming took 0 bases from V and 4 from J; bases not matched to a gene: 6. This CDR3 has 15 residues. CDR3 sequence (DNA): TGTGCCAGCAGTGAATATGGCGGGAGTAGTTACGAGCAGTACTTC. This gives the protein CASSEYGGSSYEQYF.

The J gene is TRBJ2-3, the V gene TRBV18; 8 nucleotides match TRBD2. CDR3 size: 15 residues. Per germline, CDR1 KGHSH and CDR2 LQKENI. V dropped 0 bases and J dropped 3; count of bases not matched to a gene: 2. This chain's CDR3 is CASSPPRGGTDTQYF. The DNA for the CDR3 is TGTGCCAGCTCACCACCGCGCGGGGGGACAGATACGCAGTATTTT.

V usage is TRBV28 and J usage is TRBJ2-5; D unclear. This CDR3 has 11 amino acids. The germline V and J ends were trimmed by 6 bases and 4 bases, with 6 bases remaining between them. CDR1 is MDHEN, CDR2 SYDVKM, per germline. In DNA, the CDR3 is TGTGCCAGCAGCCATAGAGAGACCCAGTACTTC. This sequence encodes CASSHRETQYF.

The rearrangement uses TRBV29-1 and TRBJ2-7; the D is unclear. The CDR3 length is 12 residues. V lost 4 bases to trimming and J lost 4 bases, with 11 bases between them. The V gene's germline CDR1 is SQVTM and CDR2 ANQGSEA. The CDR3 loop reads CSVGYYLYEQYF. The CDR3 bases are TGCAGCGTTGGTTACTACCTGTACGAGCAGTACTTC.

The count of this clone is one. The chain couples TRBV21-1 to TRBJ1-2. TRBV21-1 is reported as a pseudogene. This CDR3 region has 13 residues. The CDR3 region has the DNA TGTGCCAGCAGCATCCGCGCGAAGAATGGCTACACCTTC. This sequence encodes CASSIRAKNGYTF.

The chain has TRBV4-2 and TRBJ2-7; 8 positions match TRBD2. The CDR3 contains 17 residues. In germline, CDR1 is LGHNA, CDR2 YNFKEQ. Trimming at V came to 3 bases and at J to 6 bases, leaving 16 bases not matched to a gene. The CDR3: CASSQAYGSGGVVEQYF. The CDR3, as DNA: TGTGCCAGCAGCCAGGCCTATGGATCGGGGGGGGTGGTCGAGCAGTACTTC.

The chain joins TRBV4-1 to TRBJ2-5, with TRBD2 matching over 10 bases. This CDR3 is built from 17 residues. The germline gives CDR1 MGHRA, CDR2 YSYEKL. V gave up 6 bases and J gave up 1 base; unmatched junction bases: 11. The chain's CDR3 is CASRRAGGPGPQETQYF. The CDR3, as DNA: TGCGCCAGCAGACGAGCGGGGGGGCCCGGGCCCCAAGAGACCCAGTACTTC.

V is TRBV19 and J is TRBJ1-3; no reliable D call. This CDR3 comprises 11 residues. CDR1 and CDR2 (germline): LNHDA, SQIVND (reference sequence). V was clipped by 8 bases and J by 5 bases, with 7 bases between them. The CDR3 sequence is CASVFRNTIYF. CDR3 bases: TGTGCCAGTGTATTCCGAAACACCATATATTTT.

The V call is TRBV25-1, the J call TRBJ1-5, with D perhaps TRBD1 (6 bases). CDR1 MGHDK and CDR2 SYGVNS come from the germline V gene. V lost 5 bases, J lost 3 bases, and 14 bases lay in between. CDR3 size: 15 residues. CDR3 region: CASSPPGGNNQPQHF. CDR3 bases: TGTGCCAGCAGTCCGCCGGGGGGCAACAATCAGCCCCAGCATTTT.

This chain uses TRBV19 with TRBJ1-1; no definite D call. Per germline, CDR1 LNHDA and CDR2 SQIVND (reference sequence). The CDR3 covers 14 residues. V was shortened by 8 bases and J by 1 base, with 14 bases between the two germline ends. CDR3 loop: CASRERSGNTEAFF. For the CDR3, the DNA is TGTGCCAGTCGGGAGCGGTCAGGGAACACTGAAGCTTTCTTT.

This chain links TRBV27 with TRBJ2-5, with TRBD2 as a possible D gene (6 bases). The V end lost 5 bases, the J end lost 5 bases, and 15 bases lay between the germline ends. The germline V gene encodes CDR1 MNHEY and CDR2 SMNVEV (reference sequence). This CDR3 has 14 amino acids. The CDR3 nucleotides are TGTGCCAGCAGTCCCTTCGGAGGGCCGGAGACCCAGTACTTC. Amino acid sequence: CASSPFGGPETQYF.

The chain carries TRBV11-2 and TRBJ1-3; 9 bases align to TRBD1. CDR3 length: 16 residues. Germline V gives CDR1 SGHAT, CDR2 FQNNGV. With 4 bases clipped from V and 2 bases from J, the junction kept 6 bases outside the gene matches. The CDR3 is CASSSTRTGAGNTIYF. Here the CDR3 DNA reads TGTGCCAGCAGCTCCACGCGGACAGGGGCTGGAAACACCATATATTTT.

The gene calls are TRBV27 and TRBJ2-3; 7 bases align to TRBD2. The germline V gene has CDR1 MNHEY and CDR2 SMNVEV (reference sequence). J lost 1 base, V lost 10 bases, and 8 bases had no gene match. The CDR3 sequence is 14 residues long. CDR3: CATSASGRTDTQYF. The DNA for the CDR3 is TGTGCCACGTCGGCTAGCGGCCGCACAGATACGCAGTATTTT.

The rearrangement uses TRBV28 and TRBJ2-5; perhaps TRBD2 as D (6 bases). Germline assignment: CDR1 MDHEN and CDR2 SYDVKM. The length of the CDR3 is 14 residues. V lost 7 bases and J 1 base, leaving 13 bases between the germline ends. CDR3 amino acids: CASTYGGVQETQYF. In DNA form, the CDR3 reads TGTGCCAGCACTTACGGGGGAGTCCAAGAGACCCAGTACTTC.

In this sample, this clone turned up a few times. The chain recombines TRBV2 with TRBJ1-1; possibly TRBD1 for D (6 bases). Germline V gene lookup returns CDR1 SNHLY and CDR2 FYNNEI. The V gene lost 7 bases and the J gene lost 4 bases, with 13 bases spanning the gap. The CDR3 consists of 13 residues. The CDR3, as DNA: TGTGCCAGCAAAGAGTACAGGGCCACTGAAGCTTTCTTT. It is translated as CASKEYRATEAFF.

The J gene is TRBJ1-1, the V gene TRBV6-1, with a weak D call TRBD1 (6 bases). This CDR3 spans 13 amino acids. Trimming removed 4 bases at V and 10 bases at J, with 16 bases between. CDR1 and CDR2 (germline): MNHNS, SASEGT. CDR3: CASSGEQGRRAFF. CDR3 coding DNA: TGTGCCAGCAGTGGAGAACAGGGTCGGCGAGCTTTCTTT.

The genes are TRBV6-5 and TRBJ2-7; TRBD1 might be the D (7 bases). Looked up from germline, CDR1 is MNHEY and CDR2 is SVGAGI. Trimming removed 6 bases at V and 3 bases at J, with 15 bases between. The CDR3 is 14 residues long. CDR3 amino acids: CASRGGQRFYEQYF. The CDR3 coding sequence is TGTGCCAGCAGGGGGGGACAGAGATTCTACGAGCAGTACTTC.

The chain carries TRBV7-3 and TRBJ2-7, with D perhaps matching TRBD2 (7 bases). Trimming cost V 3 bases and J 7 bases, with 10 bases left between them. Looked up from germline, CDR1 is SGHTA and CDR2 is FQGTGA. This CDR3 has 12 amino acids. In nucleotides, the CDR3 is TGTGCCAGCAGCTTTGAGGGGGGGGAGCAGTACTTC. Protein: CASSFEGGEQYF.

Points on this clone: Other nucleotide sequences in the sample specify the same CDR3. This sequence joins TRBV25-1 and TRBJ1-2; 8 nucleotides line up with TRBD1. J was trimmed by 8 bases and V by 0 bases; bases with no gene match: 8. The CDR3 has 15 residues. Germline assignment: CDR1 MGHDK and CDR2 SYGVNS. DNA of the CDR3: TGTGCCAGCAGTGAATACGGGACAGGAGGCAGAGGCTACACCTTC. Translation gives CASSEYGTGGRGYTF.

The sample holds one count of this clone. As DNA, the CDR3 is TGCGCCAGCAGCTCCGCGCCTGGTGGGGCCAACGTCCTGACTTTC. It codes for CASSSAPGGANVLTF. The chain links TRBV5-1 to TRBJ2-6; D not certain. CDR3 length equals 15 residues. The V gene lost 3 bases and the J gene lost 3 bases, with 10 bases spanning the gap. Germline values: CDR1 SGHRS, CDR2 YFSETQ. The full variable domain, completed using reference TRBV5-1 and TRBJ2-6, is KAGVTQTPRYLIKTRGQQVTLSCSPISGHRSVSWYQQTPGQGLQFLFEYFSETQRNKGNFPGRFSGRQFSNSRSEMNVSTLELGDSALYLCASSSAPGGANVLTFGAGSRLTVL.

The chain links TRBV11-2 to TRBJ2-7; TRBD2 matches at 9 bases. The germline V gene encodes CDR1 SGHAT and CDR2 FQNNGV. V shed 5 bases and J 4 bases; nucleotides not matched to a gene: 6. This CDR3 comprises 14 residues. CDR3 bases: TGTGCCAGCAGCCGAGCGGGGGGATCGTACGAGCAGTACTTC. This gives the protein CASSRAGGSYEQYF. Full variable domain (outside the CDR3, taken from reference TRBV11-2 and TRBJ2-7): EAGVAQSPRYKIIEKRQSVAFWCNPISGHATLYWYQQILGQGPKLLIQFQNNGVVDDSQLPKDRFSAERLKGVDSTLKIQPAKLEDSAVYLCASSRAGGSYEQYFGPGTRLTVT.

The rearrangement links TRBV7-2 to TRBJ1-4; D may be TRBD1 (6 bases). The V and J ends lost 6 bases and 0 bases respectively, with 11 bases between them. The V gene's germline CDR1 is SGHTA and CDR2 FQGNSA. This CDR3 has 15 residues. The CDR3 sequence is CASRSAGATNEKLFF. DNA for the CDR3: TGTGCCAGCAGATCCGCAGGGGCAACTAATGAAAAACTGTTTTTT.